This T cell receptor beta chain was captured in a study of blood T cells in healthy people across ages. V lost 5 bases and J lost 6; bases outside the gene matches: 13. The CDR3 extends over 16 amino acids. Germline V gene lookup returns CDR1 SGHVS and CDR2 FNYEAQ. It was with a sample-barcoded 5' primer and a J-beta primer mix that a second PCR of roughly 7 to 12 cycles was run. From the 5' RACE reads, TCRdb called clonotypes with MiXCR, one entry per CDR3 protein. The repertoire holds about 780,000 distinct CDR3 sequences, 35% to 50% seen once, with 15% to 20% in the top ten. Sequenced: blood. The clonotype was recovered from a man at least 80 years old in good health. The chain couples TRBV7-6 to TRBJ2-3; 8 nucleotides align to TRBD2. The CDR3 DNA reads TGTGCCAGCAGCACTCGGGAGGGACTAGGGTTGGATACGCAGTATTTT. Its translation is CASSTREGLGLDTQYF.